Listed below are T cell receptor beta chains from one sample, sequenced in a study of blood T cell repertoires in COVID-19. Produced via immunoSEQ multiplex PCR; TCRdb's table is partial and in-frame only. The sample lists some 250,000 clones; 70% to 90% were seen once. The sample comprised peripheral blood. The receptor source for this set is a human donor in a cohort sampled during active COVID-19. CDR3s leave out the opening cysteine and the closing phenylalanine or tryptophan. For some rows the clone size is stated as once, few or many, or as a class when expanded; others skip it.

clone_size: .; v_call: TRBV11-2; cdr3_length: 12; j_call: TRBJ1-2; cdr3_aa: ASSLDGLNYGYT
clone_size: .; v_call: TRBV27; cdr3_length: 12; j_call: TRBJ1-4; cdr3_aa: ASSSGQTKEKLF
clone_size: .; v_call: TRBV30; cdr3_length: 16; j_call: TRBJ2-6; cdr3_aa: AWNRPGQGWFGANVLT
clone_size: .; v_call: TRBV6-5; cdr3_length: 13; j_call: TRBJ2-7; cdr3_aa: ASSYYPPGGREQY
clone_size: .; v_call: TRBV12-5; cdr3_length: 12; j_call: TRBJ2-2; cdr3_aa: ASGSLDYTGELF
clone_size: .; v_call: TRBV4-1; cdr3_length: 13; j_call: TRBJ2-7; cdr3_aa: ASSQASSGKYEQY
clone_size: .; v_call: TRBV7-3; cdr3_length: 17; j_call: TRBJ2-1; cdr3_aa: ASSLFALAGESSYNEQF
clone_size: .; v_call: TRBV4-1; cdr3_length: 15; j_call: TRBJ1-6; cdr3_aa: ASSEPGQSSYNSPLH
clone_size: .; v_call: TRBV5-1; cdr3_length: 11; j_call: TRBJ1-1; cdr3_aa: ASSSGTGLEAF
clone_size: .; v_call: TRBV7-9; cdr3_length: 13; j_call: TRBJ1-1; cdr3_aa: ASSISGTGGTEAF
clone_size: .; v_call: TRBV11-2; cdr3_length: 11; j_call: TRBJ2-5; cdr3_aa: ASSPGSYGTQY
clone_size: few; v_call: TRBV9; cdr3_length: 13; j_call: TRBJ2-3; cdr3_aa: ASSVLASGRDTQY
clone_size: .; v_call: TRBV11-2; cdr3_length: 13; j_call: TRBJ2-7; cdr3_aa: ASSLMSTGPYEQY
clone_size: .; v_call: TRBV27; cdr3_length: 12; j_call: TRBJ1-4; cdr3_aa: ASSSDRVGEKLF
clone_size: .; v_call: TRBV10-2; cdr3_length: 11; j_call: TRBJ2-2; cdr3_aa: AARTANTGELF
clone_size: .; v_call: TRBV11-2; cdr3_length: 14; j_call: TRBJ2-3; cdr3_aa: ASSLYWGTSTDTQY
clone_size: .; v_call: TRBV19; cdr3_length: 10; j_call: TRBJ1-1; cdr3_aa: ASSTGATEAF
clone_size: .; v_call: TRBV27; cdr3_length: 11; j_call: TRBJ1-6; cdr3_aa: ASRQGHNSPLH
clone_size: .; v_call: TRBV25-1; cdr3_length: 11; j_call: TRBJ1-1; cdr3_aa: ASRDRGHHEAF
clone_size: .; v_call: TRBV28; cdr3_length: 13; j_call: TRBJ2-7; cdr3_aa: ASSFFKGFSYEQY
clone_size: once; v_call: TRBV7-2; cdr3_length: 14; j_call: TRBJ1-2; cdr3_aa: ASSHHLLTGNYGYT
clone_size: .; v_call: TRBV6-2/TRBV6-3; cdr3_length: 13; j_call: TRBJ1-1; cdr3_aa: ASSYSRGIRAEAF
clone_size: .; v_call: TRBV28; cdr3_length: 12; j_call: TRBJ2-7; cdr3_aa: ASRDGLAEYEQY
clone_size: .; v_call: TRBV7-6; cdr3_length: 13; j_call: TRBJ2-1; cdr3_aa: ASSLSASRYNEQF